A selection of T cell receptor beta chains follows, all from one sample in a study of blood T cell repertoires in COVID-19. The method was immunoSEQ multiplex PCR; TCRdb's version includes in-frame clones alone and lacks a portion of them. The sample includes approximately 250,000 clones, approximately 82% of them seen just once. The sample consisted of peripheral blood. The receptors were gathered from a woman between 40 and 50 years old who had recovered from COVID-19. The CDR3 runs from the conserved cysteine through the conserved F or W. D genes are given only for firm matches. Expanded clones get a size class; other rows say once, few or many, or leave the size out.

size: .; length: 15; V: TRBV10-2; D: TRBD1; J: TRBJ1-2; DNA: TGCGCCAGCAGTGAGTCGACAGGGTGGGTCTATGGCTACACCTTC; CDR3: CASSESTGWVYGYTF
size: .; length: 15; V: TRBV5-1; D: .; J: TRBJ2-1; DNA: TGCGCCAGCAGCTTGGAGAGAGCGTCCTACAATGAGCAGTTCTTC; CDR3: CASSLERASYNEQFF
size: once; length: 16; V: TRBV6-5; D: .; J: TRBJ1-2; DNA: TGTGCCAGCAGTTACTACTTTACGACAGCTAACTATGGCTACACCTTC; CDR3: CASSYYFTTANYGYTF
size: .; length: 14; V: TRBV9; D: .; J: TRBJ1-3; DNA: TGTGCCAGCAGCCTAACGGGGGACGGAAACACCATATATTTT; CDR3: CASSLTGDGNTIYF
size: .; length: 15; V: TRBV27; D: TRBD1; J: TRBJ2-7; DNA: TGTGCCAGCAGTTCCGGGACAGGGGGCATCTACGAGCAGTACTTC; CDR3: CASSSGTGGIYEQYF
size: .; length: 15; V: TRBV7-9; D: TRBD1; J: TRBJ1-2; DNA: TGTGCCAGCAGCTTAGCGGACAGGCGGAGCTATGGCTACACCTTC; CDR3: CASSLADRRSYGYTF
size: .; length: 14; V: TRBV7-3; D: .; J: TRBJ2-1; DNA: TGTGCCAGCAGCTTATCCCCAGGTAACAATGAGCAGTTCTTC; CDR3: CASSLSPGNNEQFF
size: .; length: 16; V: TRBV5-1; D: TRBD1; J: TRBJ2-7; DNA: TGCGCCAGCAGCTTGGCCCCGAATGGACAGGGGAGCGAGCAGTACTTC; CDR3: CASSLAPNGQGSEQYF
size: .; length: 14; V: TRBV5-6; D: TRBD1; J: TRBJ1-2; DNA: TGTGCCAGCAGCTTTGGACAGGGGGCTTATGGCTACACCTTC; CDR3: CASSFGQGAYGYTF
size: .; length: 16; V: TRBV5-1; D: TRBD2; J: TRBJ2-3; DNA: TGCGCCAGCAGCTTGCTAGCGGGGCTAAGCACAGATACGCAGTATTTT; CDR3: CASSLLAGLSTDTQYF
size: .; length: 14; V: TRBV27; D: TRBD2; J: TRBJ2-7; DNA: TGTGCCAGCAGTAGACTGGGCGGGGAGGGGGAGCAGTACTTC; CDR3: CASSRLGGEGEQYF
size: .; length: 14; V: TRBV30; D: .; J: TRBJ1-2; DNA: TGTGCCTGGAGACACGGACAAAATAACTATGGCTACACCTTC; CDR3: CAWRHGQNNYGYTF
size: .; length: 13; V: TRBV6-6; D: .; J: TRBJ1-1; DNA: TGTGCCAGCAGTTACCAGATGAACACTGAAGCTTTCTTT; CDR3: CASSYQMNTEAFF
size: .; length: 14; V: TRBV19; D: .; J: TRBJ1-3; DNA: TGTGCCAGTACCATGGGAGTATCTGGAAACACCATATATTTT; CDR3: CASTMGVSGNTIYF
size: .; length: 14; V: TRBV9; D: TRBD1; J: TRBJ1-5; DNA: TGTGCCAGCAGCGCCGGGACAGCCGGGCAGCCCCAGCATTTT; CDR3: CASSAGTAGQPQHF
size: .; length: 17; V: TRBV11-2; D: TRBD2; J: TRBJ2-3; DNA: TGTGCCAGCAGCTTAGATGGGGGAAATAGCGGGGGTTATACGCAGTATTTT; CDR3: CASSLDGGNSGGYTQYF
size: .; length: 15; V: TRBV6-6; D: TRBD1; J: TRBJ2-1; DNA: TGTGCCAGCAGTTACACGCTCGGACAGGGGAATGAGCAGTTCTTC; CDR3: CASSYTLGQGNEQFF
size: once; length: 17; V: TRBV11-2; D: .; J: TRBJ2-3; DNA: TGTGCCAGCAGCTCCAACCTCAGGGCGCACAGAGCAGATACGCAGTATTTT; CDR3: CASSSNLRAHRADTQYF
size: .; length: 14; V: TRBV2; D: TRBD1; J: TRBJ2-5; DNA: TGTGCCAGCATTCCGGACAGGGGAAAAGAGACCCAGTACTTC; CDR3: CASIPDRGKETQYF
size: .; length: 15; V: TRBV4-3; D: TRBD2; J: TRBJ2-7; DNA: TGCGCCAGCAGCCCCGGGACTAGAGGCTCCTACGAGCAGTACTTC; CDR3: CASSPGTRGSYEQYF
size: .; length: 15; V: TRBV5-4; D: .; J: TRBJ2-5; DNA: TGTGCCAGCAGCTTGAGTCAGGGGCATAGGGAGACCCAGTACTTC; CDR3: CASSLSQGHRETQYF
size: few; length: 15; V: TRBV5-1; D: .; J: TRBJ1-5; DNA: TGCGCCAGCAGCCTCGAGGGCTCCGAGGGACAGCCCCAGCATTTT; CDR3: CASSLEGSEGQPQHF
size: .; length: 19; V: TRBV7-2; D: TRBD2; J: TRBJ2-3; DNA: TGTGCCAGCAGCTTAGCAGGACTAGCGGGGGGGCGGGGCACAGATACGCAGTATTTT; CDR3: CASSLAGLAGGRGTDTQYF
size: .; length: 14; V: TRBV7-9; D: .; J: TRBJ1-2; DNA: TGTGCCAGCAGCTTCTCTTCAGGGAACTATGGCTACACCTTC; CDR3: CASSFSSGNYGYTF
size: .; length: 14; V: TRBV2; D: .; J: TRBJ2-7; DNA: TGTGCCAGCAGACAGACGAACCAGAAGGAAGAGCAGTACTTC; CDR3: CASRQTNQKEEQYF
size: .; length: 15; V: TRBV6-1; D: TRBD1; J: TRBJ1-5; DNA: TGTGCCAGCTCGCAGGGGGCGGAATTTGGTCAGCCCCAGCATTTT; CDR3: CASSQGAEFGQPQHF
size: .; length: 15; V: TRBV7-2; D: TRBD1; J: TRBJ1-2; DNA: TGTGCCAGCAGCTCCCAACAGGGGGCGCACTATGGCTACACCTTC; CDR3: CASSSQQGAHYGYTF
size: .; length: 17; V: TRBV7-7; D: TRBD2; J: TRBJ2-5; DNA: TGTGCTAGCAGCTTAGGGACCGGGGGAGGGGCGCTAGAGACCCAGTACTTC; CDR3: CASSLGTGGGALETQYF
size: .; length: 20; V: TRBV2; D: TRBD2; J: TRBJ2-1; DNA: TGTGCCAGCAGACCCCTTGGACTAGCGGGGGGTAAATACGACTACAATGAGCAGTTCTTC; CDR3: CASRPLGLAGGKYDYNEQFF
size: many; length: 12; V: TRBV6-6; D: .; J: TRBJ2-1; DNA: TGTGCCAGCAGCGGGACTGTCAATGAGCAGTTCTTC; CDR3: CASSGTVNEQFF
size: .; length: 15; V: TRBV7-2; D: TRBD1; J: TRBJ2-7; DNA: TGTGCCAGCAGCTTACGATGGACAGGGGCCTACGAGCAGTACTTC; CDR3: CASSLRWTGAYEQYF
size: .; length: 17; V: TRBV15; D: .; J: TRBJ1-1; DNA: TGTGCCACCAGCAGAGAAACCGGACAAACACTGAACACTGAAGCTTTCTTT; CDR3: CATSRETGQTLNTEAFF
size: .; length: 17; V: TRBV4-3; D: .; J: TRBJ1-1; DNA: TGCGCCAGCAGCCAAGGACGGGCAGGGACTCCGAACACTGAAGCTTTCTTT; CDR3: CASSQGRAGTPNTEAFF
size: .; length: 13; V: TRBV12-3/TRBV12-4; D: .; J: TRBJ2-1; DNA: TGTGCCAGCAGTTTTTACCGACTGAATGAGCAGTTCTTC; CDR3: CASSFYRLNEQFF
size: .; length: 16; V: TRBV7-9; D: TRBD1; J: TRBJ1-6; DNA: TGTGCCAGCAGCTCATACGGGACAGGGGACAATTCACCCCTCCACTTT; CDR3: CASSSYGTGDNSPLHF
size: .; length: 16; V: TRBV3-1/TRBV3-2; D: TRBD2; J: TRBJ2-1; DNA: TGTGCCAGCAGCCCGATACTAGCGGGGGGTCCGACTGAGCAGTTCTTC; CDR3: CASSPILAGGPTEQFF
size: .; length: 12; V: TRBV25-1; D: .; J: TRBJ1-3; DNA: TGTGCCAGCAGCCGCTCTGGAAACACCATATATTTT; CDR3: CASSRSGNTIYF
size: .; length: 12; V: TRBV20-1; D: .; J: TRBJ2-5; DNA: TGCAGTGCTAGTGAGGCCCAAGAGACCCAGTACTTC; CDR3: CSASEAQETQYF
size: .; length: 14; V: TRBV19; D: .; J: TRBJ1-1; DNA: TGTGCCAGTAGTATGGGCAGAAGGAACACTGAAGCTTTCTTT; CDR3: CASSMGRRNTEAFF
size: .; length: 14; V: TRBV18; D: .; J: TRBJ2-3; DNA: TGTGCCAGCTCACCGGACAGAACCACAGATACGCAGTATTTT; CDR3: CASSPDRTTDTQYF
size: .; length: 15; V: TRBV19; D: .; J: TRBJ1-2; DNA: TGTGCCAGTAGTATAGGTGGGAGGTCTAACTATGGCTACACCTTC; CDR3: CASSIGGRSNYGYTF
size: .; length: 14; V: TRBV24-1; D: .; J: TRBJ2-1; DNA: TGTGCCACCAGTGCTCCAGGAGGAGGCGATGAGCAGTTCTTC; CDR3: CATSAPGGGDEQFF
size: .; length: 13; V: TRBV5-1; D: .; J: TRBJ2-3; DNA: TGCGCCAGCAGCGGCGGGGATGAAGATACGCAGTATTTT; CDR3: CASSGGDEDTQYF
size: few; length: 15; V: TRBV10-1; D: TRBD1; J: TRBJ1-2; DNA: TGCGCCAGCAGTCTGGACAGGGTGTGGGGCTATGGCTACACCTTC; CDR3: CASSLDRVWGYGYTF
size: few; length: 15; V: TRBV19; D: TRBD1; J: TRBJ1-5; DNA: TGTGCCAGTATGGGAGGACAGGGAGGCAATCAGCCCCAGCATTTT; CDR3: CASMGGQGGNQPQHF
size: .; length: 15; V: TRBV19; D: TRBD1; J: TRBJ1-2; DNA: TGTGCCAGTGGACAGGGGGCTCTACCCAACTATGGCTACACCTTC; CDR3: CASGQGALPNYGYTF